Each of the 27 T cell receptor beta chains below was sequenced from the same sample in a study of breast tumors, draining lymph nodes, adjacent tissues. The lymph nodes were axillary draining lymph nodes from breast cancer patients. TCRdb redid the calling of the multiplex PCR reads with MiXCR, one entry per CDR3 protein. This sample has roughly 120,000 distinct CDR3 sequences, with 20% found just once. Sequences were obtained from axillary lymph node tissue. Every receptor here comes from a female donor with breast cancer. Some clones in this sample may be carry-over from other donors' samples.

As regards this clonotype: This may be a read error, as it is one base from a much larger clone. The chain combines TRBV7-3 with TRBJ2-1, with TRBD2 identical over 8 bases. The CDR3 is 14 amino acids. The V segment lost 5 bases and the J segment 5 bases; nucleotides outside the gene matches: 5. Looked up from germline, CDR1 is SGHTA and CDR2 is FQGTGA. CDR3 nucleotide sequence: TGTGCCAGCAGCAGAGCGGGGGAAAACAATGAGCAGTTCTTC. Translating it yields CASSRAGENNEQFF.

The table lists this clonotype with many counts. The chain links TRBV7-2 to TRBJ2-7; possible D gene TRBD1, 5 bases. The germline V gene has CDR1 SGHTA and CDR2 FQGNSA. The CDR3 contains 15 residues. V lost 5 bases to trimming and J lost 0 bases, with 14 bases between them. The CDR3: CASSESTVYSYEQYF. Written as DNA, the CDR3 is TGTGCCAGCAGCGAATCGACAGTGTACTCCTACGAGCAGTACTTC.

This clonotype showed up many times. The V gene is TRBV10-3, the J gene TRBJ1-5, with D unclear. Trimming left V 3 bases short and J 7 bases short, with 10 bases between. The length of the CDR3 is 13 residues. Germline lookup yields CDR1 ENHRY and CDR2 SYGVKD. The CDR3 nucleotides are TGTGCCATCAGTGATCAGTCCGAGCAGCCCCAGCATTTT. This encodes CAISDQSEQPQHF.

CDR3 residues: CAWSQVAGAGSYNEQFF. DNA for the CDR3: TGTGCCTGGAGTCAGGTAGCGGGAGCGGGGTCCTACAATGAGCAGTTCTTC. The chain joins TRBV30 to TRBJ2-1, with 9 bases identical to TRBD2. The CDR3 totals 17 residues. V trimming: 2 bases; J trimming: 1 base; junction bases outside the gene matches: 9. Germline loops: CDR1 GTSNPN, CDR2 SVGIG (reference sequence).

This clonotype has at least ten counts. The rearrangement links TRBV2 to TRBJ2-5; D may be TRBD2 (6 bases). This CDR3 is built from 14 residues. The germline CDR1 and CDR2 sequences are SNHLY and FYNNEI. V gave up 7 bases and J gave up 5 bases, with 17 bases separating them. CDR3 sequence reads: CASTGGTGGETQYF. The CDR3 coding sequence is TGTGCCAGCACCGGCGGCACAGGAGGGGAGACCCAGTACTTC.

A word on this clonotype: A much bigger clone sits one base away, suggesting this may be a read error. The J gene is TRBJ2-7, the V gene TRBV7-9, with D possibly TRBD2 on 5 matching bases. Per germline, CDR1 SEHNR and CDR2 FQNEAQ (reference sequence). CDR3 length: 15 residues. The V end lost 2 bases, the J end lost 6 bases, and 17 bases lay between the germline ends. CDR3 nucleotide sequence: TGTGCCAGCAGCTTAAGTGGCGGGCCGATAAGCGAGCAGTACTTC. Translation: CASSLSGGPISEQYF.

This clonotype has ten or more counts. The chain uses TRBV4-1 and TRBJ1-2; the D gene is possibly TRBD1 (6 bases). The CDR3 length is 15 residues. V lost 1 base and J 4 bases, leaving 13 bases between the germline ends. Germline CDR1 and CDR2: MGHRA and YSYEKL. Here the CDR3 reads CASSQVGGGSYGYTF. In DNA, the CDR3 is TGCGCCAGCAGCCAAGTAGGGGGAGGCAGCTATGGCTACACCTTC.

This clonotype appeared many times. The chain links TRBV20-1 to TRBJ2-3; 7 bases are a match to TRBD2. Per germline, CDR1 DFQATT and CDR2 SNEGSKA (reference sequence). The CDR3 is 11 amino acids. The J segment lost 10 bases and the V segment lost 3 bases, leaving 4 bases of the junction unmatched. CDR3 loop: CSASAGDAQYF. DNA for the CDR3: TGCAGTGCTAGTGCGGGAGACGCGCAGTATTTT.

Many counts were recorded for this clonotype. The chain is built from TRBV20-1 and TRBJ2-2; D may be TRBD1 (7 bases). V lost 0 bases, J lost 12 bases, and 32 bases lay in between. In germline, CDR1 is DFQATT, CDR2 SNEGSKA (reference sequence). This CDR3 has 19 amino acids. DNA for the CDR3: TGCAGTGCTAGAGAAGTTTCGGACAGGATGGGACTCGTAACGGGGAAGCTGTTTTTT. This gives the protein CSAREVSDRMGLVTGKLFF.

The rearrangement links TRBV19 to TRBJ2-1, with TRBD2 matching over 7 bases. The germline gives CDR1 LNHDA, CDR2 SQIVND (reference sequence). Trimming cost V 9 bases and J 3 bases; bases outside gene matches: 8. The CDR3 is 14 residues long. This CDR3 is CASLPGGSYNEQFF. Written as DNA, the CDR3 is TGTGCCAGCCTCCCCGGCGGGAGCTACAATGAGCAGTTCTTC.

Concerning this clonotype: The CDR3 carries no conserved terminal phenylalanine or tryptophan, so it likely arises from a read error. The gene calls are TRBV5-1 and TRBJ2-3; D is perhaps TRBD2 (5 bases). The V gene lost 0 bases and the J gene lost 2 bases, with 10 bases spanning the gap. Germline CDR1 is SGHRS and CDR2 is YFSETQ. The CDR3 loop spans 15 amino acids. In nucleotides, the CDR3 is TGCGCCAGCAGCTTGGTTGCGGGTGCCACAGATACGCAGTATCTT. Translating it yields CASSLVAGATDTQYL.

This clonotype was counted at least ten times. The V gene is TRBV4-2, the J gene TRBJ1-5; unclear D gene. The CDR3 runs 17 residues. Trimming left V 1 base short and J 1 base short, with 14 bases between. The V gene's germline CDR1 is LGHNA and CDR2 YNFKEQ. The CDR3 nucleotides are TGTGCCAGCAGCCAAGCGGTCTCAGGCACGAGCAATCAGCCCCAGCATTTT. Amino acid sequence: CASSQAVSGTSNQPQHF.

The sample holds many counts of this clonotype. The chain combines TRBV5-4 with TRBJ2-7, with D hard to call. This CDR3 has 12 residues. The V end lost 0 bases, the J end lost 5 bases, and 6 bases lay between the germline ends. CDR1 is SGHNT, CDR2 YYREEE, per germline (reference sequence). In nucleotides, the CDR3 is TGTGCCAGCAGCTTGGCTCCCAACGAGCAGTACTTC. Translation: CASSLAPNEQYF.

This clonotype was counted at least ten times. The gene calls are TRBV6-5 and TRBJ2-5; 10 bases map to TRBD1. Germline CDR1 MNHEY, CDR2 SVGAGI. The CDR3 has 16 residues. J was trimmed by 3 bases and V by 5 bases; bases with no gene match: 9. CDR3 sequence: CASSPRQGAREETQYF. CDR3 DNA: TGTGCCAGCAGTCCAAGACAGGGGGCGCGTGAAGAGACCCAGTACTTC.

The V and J genes are TRBV5-4 and TRBJ2-5; possible D gene TRBD1, 5 bases. CDR1 SGHNT and CDR2 YYREEE come from the germline V gene (reference sequence). V lost 2 bases to trimming and J lost 4 bases, with 9 bases between them. The CDR3 has 13 amino acids. This CDR3 is CASSFQGTETQYF. In nucleotides, the CDR3 is TGTGCCAGCAGCTTCCAGGGCACAGAGACCCAGTACTTC.

This clonotype has at least ten counts. The chain carries TRBV6-5 and TRBJ1-3; 7 nucleotides agree with TRBD1. V gave up 6 bases and J gave up 4 bases; unmatched junction bases: 12. CDR3 length equals 16 residues. The germline CDR1 and CDR2 sequences are MNHEY and SVGAGI. CDR3 in amino acids: CASSRRQGLSGNTIYF. The CDR3 nucleotides read TGTGCCAGCAGCCGACGACAGGGTCTGTCGGGAAACACCATATATTTT.

This clonotype was detected only a few times. The rearrangement joins TRBV19 to TRBJ1-2; TRBD1 matches 9 bases. V trimming: 3 bases; J trimming: 8 bases; junction bases outside the gene matches: 10. The CDR3 spans 15 residues. Germline CDR1 LNHDA, CDR2 SQIVND (reference sequence). The CDR3 DNA reads TGTGCCAGTAGTATCCGGCTACAGGGGGCGGGGGGCTACACCTTC. As protein: CASSIRLQGAGGYTF.

This clonotype occurred many times. The J gene is TRBJ2-5, the V gene TRBV9, with 7 bases aligning to TRBD1. CDR1 is SGDLS, CDR2 YYNGEE, per germline. J lost 10 bases, V lost 3 bases, and 21 bases had no gene match. The CDR3 length is 17 residues. The CDR3 is CASSARGHPNTGEIQYF. CDR3 coding DNA: TGTGCCAGCAGCGCTAGGGGGCACCCGAACACCGGGGAAATCCAGTACTTC.

The chain combines TRBV7-3 with TRBJ1-6; D possibly corresponds to TRBD1 (5 bases). The CDR3 runs to 13 residues. The V end was cut by 1 base, the J end by 13 bases, with 11 bases between. Germline V gene sequence: CDR1 SGHTA, CDR2 FQGTGA. The CDR3 bases are TGTGCCAGCAGCTTAAAGGCCGGGGGGCCCCTCCACTTT. It yields the protein CASSLKAGGPLHF.

The chain recombines TRBV28 with TRBJ2-1; 8 bases are a match to TRBD1. Germline assignment: CDR1 MDHEN and CDR2 SYDVKM. This CDR3 comprises 13 residues. Unmatched junction bases numbered 2, after V lost 4 bases and J lost 6 bases. CDR3 bases: TGTGCCAGCAGTTCTACAGGGGGCAATGAGCAGTTCTTC. Encoded protein: CASSSTGGNEQFF.

Ten or more counts support this clonotype. The chain links TRBV20-1 to TRBJ2-3, with a tentative D call TRBD2 (7 bases). The germline V gene encodes CDR1 DFQATT and CDR2 SNEGSKA (reference sequence). The ends were cut back, 1 base at V and 2 bases at J, with 19 bases in the middle. There are 17 residues in the CDR3. In nucleotides, the CDR3 is TGCAGTGCTAGAGTTTTGGGGGGGCCGGTAAACACAGATACGCAGTATTTT. It yields the protein CSARVLGGPVNTDTQYF.

Concerning this clonotype itself: An end of the junction does not agree with germline; a read error may underlie this. The chain employs TRBV7-3 and TRBJ2-2; tentatively, D is TRBD2 (6 bases). The CDR3 sequence is 14 residues long. Germline lookup yields CDR1 SGHTA and CDR2 FQGTGA. CDR3 sequence: CASSLLAGTRELFF. CDR3 sequence (DNA): TGTGCCAGCAGCTTATTGGCAGGGACCCGGGAGCTGTTTTTC.

This clonotype was detected only a few times. V is TRBV19 and J is TRBJ1-5; D ambiguous. CDR3 length: 14 residues. Trimming removed 6 bases from V and 3 bases from J, with 12 bases in between. CDR1 LNHDA and CDR2 SQIVND come from the germline V gene (reference sequence). The CDR3 nucleotides read TGTGCCAGTAGAAGGCGGCAGCTCAATCAGCCCCAGCATTTT. It yields the protein CASRRRQLNQPQHF.

This clonotype has a count of ten or more. The CDR3 coding sequence is TGTGCCAGCAGCTTACAGGGGGCTTCCACAGATACGCAGTATTTT. Amino acid sequence: CASSLQGASTDTQYF. The V and J genes are TRBV5-5 and TRBJ2-3; TRBD1 aligns across 9 bases. The CDR3 has 15 residues. CDR1 is SGHKS and CDR2 is YYEKEE in the germline V gene (reference sequence). The V and J ends lost 2 bases and 2 bases, in that order; junction bases with no gene match: 3.

About this clonotype itself: Because the CDR3 is missing its conserved closing phenylalanine or tryptophan, this is likely a read error. The limits of the CDR3 on the DNA are not certain, so only TCRdb's listed CDR3 is given. V and J are TRBV7-9 and TRBJ1-6; the D segment call TRBD1 is taken from the table without a DNA check. Including both end residues, the CDR3 is 16 amino acids long. CDR1 is SEHNR and CDR2 is FQNEAQ in the germline V gene (reference sequence). This chain's CDR3 is CASSFDRGPRGYTFGS.

This clonotype was observed many times. The chain couples TRBV20-1 to TRBJ2-2; 7 nucleotides align to TRBD1. Looked up from germline, CDR1 is DFQATT and CDR2 is SNEGSKA (reference sequence). The CDR3 covers 14 residues. Unmatched junction bases numbered 1, after V lost 3 bases and J lost 0 bases. CDR3 DNA: TGCAGTGCTAGGGGGACAGCGAACACCGGGGAGCTGTTTTTT. Protein sequence: CSARGTANTGELFF.

This clonotype has at least ten counts. The V call is TRBV6-5, the J call TRBJ2-5, with D maybe TRBD1 (6 bases). CDR3 length: 14 amino acids. V was cut by 6 bases and J by 1 base, with 12 bases left in between. Germline CDR1 reads MNHEY; CDR2 reads SVGAGI. CDR3 loop: CASRRGHRQETQYF. DNA for the CDR3: TGTGCCAGCAGACGGGGACACCGCCAAGAGACCCAGTACTTC.